The 15 T cell receptor beta chains below were found in one sample sequenced in a study of response to subunit inactivated influenza vaccine. A single record per CDR3 protein comes from TCRdb applying MiXCR to the RT-PCR reads. Of over 650,000 distinct CDR3 sequences listed, less than 20% are singletons. The sequenced sample was PBMCs from blood, obtained more than 4 days after vaccination. These receptors came from a man aged 45 to 65 who received an inactivated influenza vaccine.

The V gene is TRBV30, the J gene TRBJ2-2; a weak D match, TRBD1 (7 bases). V lost 4 bases, J lost 5 bases, and 14 bases lay in between. Germline CDR1 is GTSNPN and CDR2 is SVGIG (reference sequence). This CDR3 comprises 14 residues. CDR3 nucleotides: TGTGCCTGGACGGACAGGAGGGTAACCGGGGAGCTGTTTTTT. Translation: CAWTDRRVTGELFF.

The chain couples TRBV13 to TRBJ2-7; D perhaps matches TRBD2 (6 bases). Germline values: CDR1 PRHDT, CDR2 FYEKMQ (reference sequence). Trimming stripped 5 bases from V and 7 bases from J, with 15 bases between. This CDR3 contains 13 residues. The CDR3 here is CASSPSVAGEQYF. The CDR3 DNA reads TGTGCCAGCAGCCCCTCTGTGGCGGGGGAGCAGTACTTC.

The V and J genes are TRBV7-3 and TRBJ2-7; a weak D match, TRBD2 (5 bases). Germline V CDR1 and CDR2: SGHTA, FQGTGA. The V end lost 2 bases, the J end lost 2 bases, and 13 bases lay between the germline ends. This CDR3 spans 15 amino acids. As DNA, the CDR3 is TGTGCCAGCAGCTTAGAGGGCTCCTCTCCCTACGAGCAGTACTTC. Translating gives CASSLEGSSPYEQYF.

V gene TRBV5-1 combines with J gene TRBJ2-7; 8 bases agree with TRBD1. From germline, CDR1 is SGHRS and CDR2 YFSETQ. Trimming cost V 4 bases and J 2 bases; bases outside gene matches: 8. This CDR3 is 15 amino acids long. The CDR3 is CASSPGQGDAYEQYF. The CDR3 bases are TGCGCCAGCAGCCCCGGACAGGGAGATGCCTACGAGCAGTACTTC.

This clonotype appeared a few times. The gene calls are TRBV5-1 and TRBJ2-5, with 9 bases aligning to TRBD1. J gave up 5 bases and V 4 bases, and 9 bases lay outside the gene matches. CDR1 and CDR2 from the germline V gene are SGHRS and YFSETQ. This CDR3 region has 15 residues. CDR3 DNA sequence: TGCGCCAGCAGCCCGGGACAGGGAAGAAAGGAGACCCAGTACTTC. Protein product: CASSPGQGRKETQYF. Supplemented by reference TRBV5-1 and TRBJ2-5, the full variable domain reads KAGVTQTPRYLIKTRGQQVTLSCSPISGHRSVSWYQQTPGQGLQFLFEYFSETQRNKGNFPGRFSGRQFSNSRSEMNVSTLELGDSALYLCASSPGQGRKETQYFGPGTRLLVL.

This chain links TRBV6-2 or TRBV6-3 with TRBJ2-3; D may be TRBD2 (5 bases). The CDR3 loop spans 14 amino acids. Trimming shortened V by 3 bases and J by 4 bases, and 11 bases separated the two germline ends. Germline assignment: CDR1 MNHEY and CDR2 SVGEGT. The CDR3 coding sequence is TGTGCCAGCAGTTATCAAGGAGGAGCAGATACGCAGTATTTT. Its protein product is CASSYQGGADTQYF.

V is TRBV24-1 and J is TRBJ2-5; no clear D gene. This CDR3 is built from 14 residues. Trimming removed 6 bases at V and 5 bases at J, with 15 bases between. Germline V lookup: CDR1 KGHDR, CDR2 SFDVKD. In DNA, the CDR3 is TGTGCCACCAGTAAGGCAGAGGTAGGGGAGACCCAGTACTTC. This sequence encodes CATSKAEVGETQYF.

The rearrangement uses TRBV3-1 and TRBJ2-1; 9 nucleotides line up with TRBD2. Trimming at V came to 1 base and at J to 8 bases, leaving 3 bases not matched to a gene. Per the germline V gene, CDR1 is LGHDT and CDR2 is YNNKEL (reference sequence). This CDR3 comprises 14 residues. CDR3 in DNA: TGTGCCAGCAGCCAAGCCCGGACTAGCGATGAGCAGTTCTTC. Amino acid sequence: CASSQARTSDEQFF.

The sample holds a few counts of this clonotype. The rearrangement uses TRBV11-2 and TRBJ2-5, with 8 positions matching TRBD2. The germline CDR1 and CDR2 sequences are SGHAT and FQNNGV. This CDR3 has 15 residues. V gave up 0 bases and J gave up 3 bases; unmatched junction bases: 3. In nucleotides, the CDR3 is TGTGCCAGCAGCTTAGACGGGGGGGCGGAAGAGACCCAGTACTTC. Translating gives CASSLDGGAEETQYF.

The table lists this clonotype with a few counts. The CDR3 loop is CSVVGTGFGYEQYF. CDR3 in DNA: TGCAGCGTTGTTGGGACAGGGTTCGGGTACGAGCAGTACTTC. This chain links TRBV29-1 with TRBJ2-7; TRBD1 aligns across 9 bases. With V trimmed by 4 bases and J by 4 bases, 8 bases remained unmatched. CDR1 is SQVTM, CDR2 ANQGSEA, per germline. This CDR3 contains 14 residues.

This clonotype was picked up many times. The chain is built from TRBV7-2 and TRBJ2-2, with TRBD2 matching 10 bases. CDR3 size: 16 residues. V shed 7 bases and J 4 bases; nucleotides not matched to a gene: 9. Germline V gene lookup returns CDR1 SGHTA and CDR2 FQGNSA. The chain's CDR3 is CASIKWTSGGTGELFF. The CDR3 coding sequence is TGTGCCAGCATTAAGTGGACTAGCGGAGGCACCGGGGAGCTGTTTTTT.

The J gene is TRBJ2-1, the V gene TRBV5-6; 7 bases align to TRBD1. V lost 4 bases, J lost 5 bases, and 6 bases stayed unmatched. Germline CDR1 reads SGHDT; CDR2 reads YYEEEE. The CDR3 runs to 14 residues. DNA of the CDR3: TGTGCCAGCAGCAGTATACAGGGGAACAATGAGCAGTTCTTC. Protein sequence: CASSSIQGNNEQFF.

This chain uses TRBV12-3 or TRBV12-4 with TRBJ1-5; D gene ambiguous. Trimming pared 2 bases from V and 2 bases from J, leaving 7 bases between. This CDR3 is built from 14 residues. As DNA, the CDR3 is TGTGCCAGCAGTTTACGGGAGGGCAATCAGCCCCAGCATTTT. It specifies CASSLREGNQPQHF.

This clonotype was observed a single time. The V and J genes are TRBV20-1 and TRBJ2-7, with 8 positions matching TRBD2. Trimming removed 0 bases from V and 5 bases from J; junction bases left unmatched: 12. The CDR3 has 16 residues. From germline, CDR1 is DFQATT and CDR2 SNEGSKA (reference sequence). CDR3 bases: TGCAGTGCTAGAGATCCTTCGGGGGGGGGCGGTCACGAGCAGTACTTC. Translation: CSARDPSGGGGHEQYF.

J is TRBJ2-7 and V is TRBV20-1; 7 nucleotides match TRBD2. The CDR3 contains 14 residues. With V trimmed by 3 bases and J by 3 bases, 8 bases remained unmatched. CDR1 is DFQATT and CDR2 is SNEGSKA in the germline V gene (reference sequence). CDR3 residues: CSASRSWEGYEQYF. CDR3 DNA sequence: TGCAGTGCTAGTCGCTCTTGGGAGGGCTACGAGCAGTACTTC.